This T cell receptor beta chain stems from a study of T cells in Graves' hyperthyroidism and ophthalmopathy. The germline CDR1 and CDR2 sequences are SEHNR and FQNEAQ (reference sequence). V shed 5 bases and J 4 bases; nucleotides not matched to a gene: 6. The CDR3 has 15 amino acids. In this sample, this clonotype turned up once. Diagnoses used clinical symptoms, serum thyroxine and TRAb, thyroid ultrasound and orbital computed tomography. Amplified TCR beta CDR3 regions derived from RNA transcripts. Researchers ran a first-round RT-PCR on the TCR CDR3 using the HTBI primer set. TCRdb re-called the multiplex PCR reads with MiXCR, one entry per CDR3 protein. The sample includes 450,000 to 700,000 distinct CDR3 sequences, around 42% of them seen just once.

Sequenced sample: peripheral blood or thyroid tissue (not recorded which). The V gene is TRBV7-9, the J gene TRBJ2-5, with TRBD2 matching 11 bases. The TCR was taken from an adult woman with Graves' disease, either hyperthyroidism or ophthalmopathy (not recorded which). The CDR3 protein is CASSGTSGFPETQYF. CDR3 nucleotide sequence: TGTGCCAGCAGCGGGACTAGCGGTTTTCCAGAGACCCAGTACTTC.